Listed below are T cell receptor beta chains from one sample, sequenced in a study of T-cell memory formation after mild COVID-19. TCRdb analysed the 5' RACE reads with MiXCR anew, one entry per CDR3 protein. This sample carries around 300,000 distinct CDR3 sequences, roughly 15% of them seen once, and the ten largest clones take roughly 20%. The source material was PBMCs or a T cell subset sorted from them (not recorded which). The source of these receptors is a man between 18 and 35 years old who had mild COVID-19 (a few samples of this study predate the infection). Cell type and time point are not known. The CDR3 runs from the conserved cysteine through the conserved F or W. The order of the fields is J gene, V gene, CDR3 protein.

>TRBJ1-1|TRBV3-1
CASSQEMAEAFF
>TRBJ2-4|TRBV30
CAWGKSVGNIQYF
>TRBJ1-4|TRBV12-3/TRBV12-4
CASSLGQVEKLFF
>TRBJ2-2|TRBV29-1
CSVDRANTGELFF
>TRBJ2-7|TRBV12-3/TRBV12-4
CASSSSTRSYEQYF
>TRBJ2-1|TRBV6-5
CASSYSSARGPGSSYNEQFF
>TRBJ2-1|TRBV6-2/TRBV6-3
CASSYSPTSGVDDEQFF
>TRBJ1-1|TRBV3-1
CASSQWKGAAFF
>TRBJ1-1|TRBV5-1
CASSQRQGPDTEAFF
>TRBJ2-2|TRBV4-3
CASSQLFGTVNTGELFF
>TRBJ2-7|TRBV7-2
CASSFSRTSYEQYF
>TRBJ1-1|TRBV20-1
CSATNTGPTEAFF
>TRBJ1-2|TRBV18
CASSPSRDRRGYTF
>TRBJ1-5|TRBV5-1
CASSFHLPTGNQPQHF
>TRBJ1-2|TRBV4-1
CASSRPGQNYGYTF
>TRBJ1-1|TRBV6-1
CASSWDKMNTEAFF
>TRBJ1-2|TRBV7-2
CASSLLPWGYTF
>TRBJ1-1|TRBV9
CASSVVDYMNTEAFF
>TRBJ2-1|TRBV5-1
CASGLASAVWNGEQFF
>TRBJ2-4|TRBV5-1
CASSLVYRGAKNIQYF
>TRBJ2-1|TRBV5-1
CASSSENNEQFF
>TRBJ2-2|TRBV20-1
CSASRDRPGELFF
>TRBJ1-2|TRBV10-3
CAISEVRGLHYGYTF
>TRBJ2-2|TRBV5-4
CASSKGQPNTGELFF
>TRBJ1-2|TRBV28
CASTPTGVYGYTF
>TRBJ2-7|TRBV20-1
CSARQGISYEQYF
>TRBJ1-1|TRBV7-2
CASSTPPGYLDTEAFF
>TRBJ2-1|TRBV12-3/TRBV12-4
CASSFFRGLHNEQFF
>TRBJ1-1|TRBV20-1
CSAGAGSSPTEAFF
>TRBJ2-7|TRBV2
CASRRDSMPYEQYF
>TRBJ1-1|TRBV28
CASSPRQGVVSEAFF
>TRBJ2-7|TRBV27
CASSFYPNYEQYF